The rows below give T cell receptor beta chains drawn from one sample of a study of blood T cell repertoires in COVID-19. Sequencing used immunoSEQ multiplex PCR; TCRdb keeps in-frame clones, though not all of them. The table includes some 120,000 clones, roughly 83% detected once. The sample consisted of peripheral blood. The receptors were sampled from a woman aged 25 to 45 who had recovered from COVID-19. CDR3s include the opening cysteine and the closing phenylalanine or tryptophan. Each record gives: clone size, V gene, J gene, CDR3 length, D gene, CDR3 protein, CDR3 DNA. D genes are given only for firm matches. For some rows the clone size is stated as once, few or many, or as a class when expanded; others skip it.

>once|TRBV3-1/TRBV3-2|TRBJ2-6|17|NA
CASTYRGLGSGANVLTF
TGTGCCAGCACCTACAGGGGACTCGGCTCTGGGGCCAACGTCCTGACTTTC
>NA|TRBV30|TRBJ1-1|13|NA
CAWTRGENTEAFF
TGTGCCTGGACCCGGGGTGAGAACACTGAAGCTTTCTTT
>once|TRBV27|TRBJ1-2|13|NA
CASALRGTDGYTF
TGTGCCAGCGCCTTGCGGGGCACCGACGGCTACACCTTC
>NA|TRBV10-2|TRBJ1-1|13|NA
CASRIRENTEAFF
TGCGCCAGCAGGATTCGGGAAAACACTGAAGCTTTCTTT
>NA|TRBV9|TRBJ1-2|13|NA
CASSALRDPGYTF
TGTGCCAGCAGCGCCCTCCGGGATCCAGGCTACACCTTC
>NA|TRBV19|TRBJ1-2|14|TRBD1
CASSIPRGPYGYTF
TGTGCCAGTAGTATACCCAGGGGGCCATATGGCTACACCTTC
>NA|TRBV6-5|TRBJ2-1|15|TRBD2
CASTERGGSYNEQFF
TGTGCCAGCACCGAGAGGGGAGGGTCCTACAATGAGCAGTTCTTC
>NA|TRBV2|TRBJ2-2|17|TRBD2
CAITQGLAGIQAGELFF
TGTGCCATCACCCAGGGACTAGCGGGAATTCAGGCCGGGGAGCTGTTTTTT
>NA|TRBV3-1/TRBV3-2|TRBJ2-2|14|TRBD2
CASRLARNTGELFF
TGTGCCAGCAGACTAGCGAGAAATACCGGGGAGCTGTTTTTT
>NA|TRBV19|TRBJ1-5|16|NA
CASSNSGTNSNQPQHF
TGTGCCAGTAGTAATTCCGGGACAAATAGCAATCAGCCCCAGCATTTT
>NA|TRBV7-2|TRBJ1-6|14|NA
CASSPLTGISPLHF
TGTGCCAGCAGCCCGCTCACCGGGATTTCACCCCTCCACTTT
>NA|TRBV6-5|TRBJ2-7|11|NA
CASRRADEQYF
TGTGCCAGCCGGAGGGCGGACGAGCAGTACTTC
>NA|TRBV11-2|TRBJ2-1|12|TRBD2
CASSLGAGEQFF
TGTGCCAGCAGCTTAGGAGCGGGAGAGCAGTTCTTC
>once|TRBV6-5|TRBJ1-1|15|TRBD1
CASSYSGTGDTEAFF
TGTGCCAGCAGTTACTCTGGGACAGGGGACACTGAAGCTTTCTTT
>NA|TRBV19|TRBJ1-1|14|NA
CASSPRQLNTEAFF
TGTGCCAGCAGCCCTAGACAGCTGAACACTGAAGCTTTCTTT
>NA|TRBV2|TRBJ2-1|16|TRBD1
CASRFTGTGTYNEQFF
TGTGCCAGCAGATTTACCGGGACAGGAACTTACAATGAGCAGTTCTTC
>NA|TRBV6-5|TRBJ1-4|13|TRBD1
CASRQGEDEKLFF
TGTGCCAGTCGGCAGGGGGAGGATGAAAAACTGTTTTTT
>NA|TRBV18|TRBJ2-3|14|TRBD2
CASSPQGLADTQYF
TGTGCCAGCTCACCCCAGGGACTAGCAGATACGCAGTATTTT
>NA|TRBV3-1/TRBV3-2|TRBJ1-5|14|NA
CASSQAESNQPQHF
TGTGCCAGCAGCCAGGCGGAAAGCAATCAGCCCCAGCATTTT